This T cell receptor (beta chain) was captured by sequencing in a study of blood T cell repertoires in COVID-19. Turning to the study itself: Sites in the United States, Italy and Spain provided acute and convalescent COVID-19 samples. Sample material is recorded as cDNA or gDNA derived from T cells, B-cell-depleted T cells, or PBMCs.

Produced via immunoSEQ multiplex PCR; TCRdb's table is partial and in-frame only. Of 140,000 or so clones in the sample, about four fifths were seen once. Germline V CDR1 and CDR2: KGHSH, LQKENI. Trimming took off 3 bases at V and 1 base at J, with 6 bases between the two ends. The CDR3 has 13 residues. A word on this clone: Other nucleotide sequences from this sample produce the same CDR3.

Ages ranged from about 18 to 90 years, with residence in about two dozen US areas. Participants' reported clinical history set cohort assignment. Sequencing input: PBMCs or T cells enriched from blood (not recorded which). The chain links TRBV18 to TRBJ2-5; perhaps TRBD2 as D (5 bases). The receptor was derived from a woman in her fifties or sixties with acute COVID-19. DNA of the CDR3: TGTGCCAGCTCACCGGGAGTCCAAGAGACCCAGTACTTC. Its translation is CASSPGVQETQYF.